These 9 T cell receptor beta chains share one sample of origin, sequenced in a study of OX40 agonist ivuxolimab in advanced cancers. Produced via immunoSEQ multiplex PCR; TCRdb's table is partial and in-frame only. The table records roughly 93,000 clones, approximately 80% of them present only once. The source material was CD4+ or CD8+ T cells sorted from blood, sampled in a trial of the OX40 agonist ivuxolimab. These receptors were obtained from an adult with an advanced solid tumor such as melanoma, head and neck, liver or kidney cancer.

The gene calls are TRBV4-1 and TRBJ2-3, with a tentative D call TRBD1 (5 bases). CDR3 length: 16 residues. V was cut by 0 bases and J by 0 bases, with 10 bases left in between. Germline lookup yields CDR1 MGHRA and CDR2 YSYEKL. CDR3 sequence: CASSQDRGASTDTQYF. CDR3 in DNA: TGCGCCAGCAGCCAAGATCGTGGGGCTAGCACAGATACGCAGTATTTT.

The CDR3 reads CASSLEVGFGELFF. CDR3 in DNA: TGTGCCAGCAGCTTAGAGGTGGGGTTCGGGGAGCTGTTTTTT. The V and J genes are TRBV11-3 and TRBJ2-2, with D unresolved. Trimming shortened V by 0 bases and J by 7 bases, and 9 bases separated the two germline ends. This CDR3 is 14 amino acids long. Looked up from germline, CDR1 is SGHNT and CDR2 is YENEEA.

This sequence joins TRBV15 and TRBJ2-5; D unclear. The ends were cut back, 0 bases at V and 6 bases at J, with 5 bases in the middle. CDR1 is LNHNV, CDR2 YYDKDF, per germline (reference sequence). The CDR3 runs to 12 residues. The CDR3 protein is CATSREHKTQYF. The DNA for the CDR3 is TGTGCCACCAGCAGAGAGCATAAGACCCAGTACTTC.

J is TRBJ1-2 and V is TRBV10-3, with 9 bases identical to TRBD1. The V gene's germline CDR1 is ENHRY and CDR2 SYGVKD. CDR3 length: 15 residues. Germline trimming cut 2 bases from V and 8 bases from J; bases unmatched to any gene: 9. The DNA for the CDR3 is TGTGCCATCAGTGAGGAGGACAGGGGAATTGAGGGCTACACCTTC. As protein: CAISEEDRGIEGYTF.

The V gene is TRBV6-5, the J gene TRBJ2-1; D remains ambiguous. The length of the CDR3 is 15 residues. Per the germline V gene, CDR1 is MNHEY and CDR2 is SVGAGI. V lost 4 bases and J lost 10, with 20 bases in between. The CDR3 is CASSSVGNARDEQFF. The CDR3 DNA is TGTGCCAGCAGTTCGGTGGGAAACGCCCGAGACGAGCAGTTCTTC.

The chain uses TRBV7-9 and TRBJ2-3; maybe TRBD2 (6 bases). The CDR3 consists of 15 residues. Germline loops: CDR1 SEHNR, CDR2 FQNEAQ (reference sequence). Trimming took off 5 bases at V and 5 bases at J, with 17 bases between the two ends. The CDR3 spells CASSRGDWMLDTQYF. CDR3 nucleotides: TGTGCCAGCAGCCGAGGGGACTGGATGCTAGATACGCAGTATTTT.

CDR3 DNA sequence: TGTGCCAGTAGTATAAAGGCAAACTACGAGCAGTACTTC. Amino acid sequence: CASSIKANYEQYF. This rearrangement joins TRBV19 to TRBJ2-7, with no clear D. V lost 2 bases and J lost 3, with 8 bases in between. This CDR3 is 13 amino acids long. Germline loops: CDR1 LNHDA, CDR2 SQIVND (reference sequence).

The chain joins TRBV14 to TRBJ2-2, with D perhaps being TRBD1 or TRBD2 (5 bases each). The CDR3 extends over 15 amino acids. Germline lookup yields CDR1 SGHDN and CDR2 FVKESK. V lost 4 bases, J lost 7 bases, and 16 bases lay in between. The CDR3 DNA reads as TGTGCCAGCAGCCCCGGGGACCTGAGGATCGGGGAGCTGTTTTTT. Amino acids: CASSPGDLRIGELFF.

The chain recombines TRBV7-9 with TRBJ2-1; the match to TRBD1 covers 8 bases. V lost 1 base, J lost 3 bases, and 5 bases stayed unmatched. The length of the CDR3 is 16 residues. In germline, CDR1 is SEHNR, CDR2 FQNEAQ (reference sequence). The CDR3 DNA reads as TGTGCCAGCAGCTTAGAGGACAGGGCTGGCTACAATGAGCAGTTCTTC. It translates to CASSLEDRAGYNEQFF.